This TCR beta chain was sequenced in a study of cytomegalovirus exposure and HLA in healthy donors. Researchers ran the PCR with 60 Vbeta and 13 Jbeta primers. Method: immunoSEQ multiplex PCR; TCRdb's copy keeps in-frame clones and lacks some. Among 150,000 or so clones, roughly 80% were seen once, and the ten largest hold about 11%. This sequence originates from a man aged 18 to 29 in good health and CMV-seropositive. The material sequenced was PBMCs.

The DNA of the CDR3 is TGTGCCTGGAGTGGAACCTCCCGGACTAGCGGGAATTCAGGGACCCAGTACTTC. Protein product: CAWSGTSRTSGNSGTQYF. The chain has TRBV30 and TRBJ2-5; 12 positions agree with TRBD2. The V gene end was trimmed by 1 base and the J gene end by 7 bases; junction bases not matched to a gene: 16. The length of the CDR3 is 18 residues. The V gene's germline CDR1 is GTSNPN and CDR2 SVGIG (reference sequence).